Below, 3 T cell receptor beta chains from the same sample are listed, as sequenced in a study of tumor and adjacent non-tumor tissue in lung cancer. The template was RNA from unsorted bulk tissue. Three rounds of nested PCR, following a modified ARM-PCR protocol, produced the TCRbeta library. One entry per CDR3 protein, called by TCRdb with MiXCR from the multiplex PCR reads. The sample shows 90,000 to 130,000 distinct CDR3 sequences, over 75% of them seen only once. Sequenced material: lung tumor tissue. The receptors here all came from an older man with non-small cell lung cancer.

The V call is TRBV29-1, the J call TRBJ2-4; 8 positions agree with TRBD2. The CDR3 spans 13 residues. With V trimmed by 3 bases and J by 8 bases, 6 bases remained unmatched. Germline CDR1 is SQVTM and CDR2 is ANQGSEA. This chain's CDR3 is CSVDVTGGHIQYF. In DNA, the CDR3 is TGCAGCGTTGATGTAACGGGAGGGCACATTCAGTACTTC.

Remarks on this clonotype: A read error may account for a junction end that differs from germline. V gene TRBV11-2 combines with J gene TRBJ2-3, with D uncertain. From germline, CDR1 is SGHAT and CDR2 FQNNGV. The CDR3 runs to 13 residues. CDR3 nucleotide sequence: TGTGCAAGCAGTTTAGGCGGCACAGATACGCGGTATTTT. This sequence encodes CASSLGGTDTRYF.

Of note for this clonotype: Germline is not matched at one junction end, which may reflect a read error. The chain uses TRBV6-6 and TRBJ1-1; D is unresolved. There are 14 residues in the CDR3. Germline V gives CDR1 MNHNY, CDR2 SVGAGI (reference sequence). CDR3 protein: CASSYQMGNTETFF. The DNA for the CDR3 is TGTGCCAGCAGTTATCAAATGGGGAACACTGAAACTTTCTTT.